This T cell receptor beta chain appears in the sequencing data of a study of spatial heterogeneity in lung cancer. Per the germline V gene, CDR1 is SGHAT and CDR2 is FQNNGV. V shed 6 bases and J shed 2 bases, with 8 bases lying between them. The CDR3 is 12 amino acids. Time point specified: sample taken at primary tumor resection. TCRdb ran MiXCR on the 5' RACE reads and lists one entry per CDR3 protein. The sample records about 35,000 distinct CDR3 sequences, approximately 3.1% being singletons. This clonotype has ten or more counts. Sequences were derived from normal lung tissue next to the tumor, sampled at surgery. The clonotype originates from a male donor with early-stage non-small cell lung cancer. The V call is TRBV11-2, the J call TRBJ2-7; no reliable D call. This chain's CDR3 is CASSPRPYEQYF. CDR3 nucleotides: TGTGCCAGCAGTCCTCGGCCCTACGAGCAGTACTTC.